The 23 T cell receptor beta chains below all came from one sample that was sequenced in a study of cytomegalovirus exposure and HLA in healthy donors (dated by TCRdb to 2015 to 2018). Libraries were built with the immunoSEQ multiplex PCR assay. For the multiplex PCR, a mixture combining 60 forward primers for TCR Vbeta segments and 13 reverse primers for TCR Jbeta segments was used. This is the immuneACCESS table as TCRdb keeps it, with only in-frame sequences that have V and J called. A part of the clones is gone; compared with another copy, unresolved V genes explain less than half, and the rest is unexplained. In all, the sample holds about 97,000 clones, and approximately 87% of those were seen once. The top ten hold 2.6% of the sample. Sequenced sample: PBMCs. The origin of the receptors is a man in his forties or fifties in good health and CMV-seronegative.

The chain combines TRBV7-9 with TRBJ1-1; D gene uncertain. The germline V gene has CDR1 SEHNR and CDR2 FQNEAQ (reference sequence). The CDR3 is 13 amino acids. Between the trimmed V and J ends, which lost 7 bases and 1 base, there was a span of 10 bases. The CDR3 loop is CASTRGENTEAFF. CDR3 nucleotide sequence: TGTGCCAGCACCCGCGGGGAGAACACTGAAGCTTTCTTT. Looking up the rest from reference TRBV7-9 and TRBJ1-1 gives the full variable domain: DTGVSQNPRHKITKRGQNVTFRCDPISEHNRLYWYRQTLGQGPEFLTYFQNEAQLEKSRLLSDRFSAERPKGSFSTLEIQRTEQGDSAMYLCASTRGENTEAFFGQGTRLTVV.

The V call is TRBV10-3, the J call TRBJ1-1; no clear D gene. Germline V gives CDR1 ENHRY, CDR2 SYGVKD. V lost 0 bases, J lost 6 bases, and 14 bases lay in between. This CDR3 has 15 amino acids. The CDR3 DNA is TGTGCCATCAGTGAGTCTACCGAGATCCATGCTGAAGCTTTCTTT. It is translated as CAISESTEIHAEAFF.

CDR3 nucleotides: TGTGCCAGCAGTATTTTCTCCCTTCAGGAAAAACTGTTTTTT. Protein sequence: CASSIFSLQEKLFF. The chain employs TRBV5-4 and TRBJ1-4; D ambiguous. Trimming took off 5 bases at V and 8 bases at J, with 16 bases between the two ends. The CDR3 totals 14 residues. CDR1 and CDR2 from the germline V gene are SGHNT and YYREEE (reference sequence).

J is TRBJ2-5 and V is TRBV7-9, with D maybe TRBD1 (5 bases). Germline values: CDR1 SEHNR, CDR2 FQNEAQ (reference sequence). The CDR3 extends over 18 amino acids. V lost 4 bases, J lost 0 bases, and 21 bases lay in between. The CDR3 DNA reads TGTGCCAGCAGCTCCCCGGCAGGGAATCCCGAGTACCAAGAGACCCAGTACTTC. Its translation is CASSSPAGNPEYQETQYF.

The rearrangement links TRBV7-9 to TRBJ2-3; D ambiguous. This CDR3 spans 17 amino acids. The germline V and J ends were trimmed by 1 base and 3 bases, with 17 bases remaining between them. CDR1 and CDR2 from the germline V gene are SEHNR and FQNEAQ (reference sequence). CDR3 loop: CASSLVGSSPWTDTQYF. The CDR3 region has the DNA TGTGCCAGCAGCTTAGTGGGCTCTTCCCCATGGACAGATACGCAGTATTTT.

The chain joins TRBV6-5 to TRBJ2-1; TRBD1 agrees at 7 bases. This CDR3 is built from 12 residues. The germline gives CDR1 MNHEY, CDR2 SVGAGI. Trimming at V came to 6 bases and at J to 9 bases, leaving 5 bases not matched to a gene. The CDR3 region has the DNA TGTGCCAGCAGCAGACAGGGTCGTGAGCAGTTCTTC. It translates to CASSRQGREQFF.

V gene TRBV19 combines with J gene TRBJ2-2; D is undetermined. The germline V gene encodes CDR1 LNHDA and CDR2 SQIVND (reference sequence). Trimming stripped 3 bases from V and 2 bases from J, with 7 bases between. This CDR3 has 14 amino acids. The CDR3 region has the DNA TGTGCCAGTAGTATTTCCAGAAACACCGGGGAGCTGTTTTTT. This translates into CASSISRNTGELFF.

This clone has just one count. This chain joins TRBV11-1 and TRBJ2-2; D might be TRBD2 (6 bases). The V end lost 3 bases, the J end lost 9 bases, and 17 bases lay between the germline ends. The CDR3 consists of 15 residues. Germline loops: CDR1 SGHAT, CDR2 FQDESV (reference sequence). CDR3 nucleotide sequence: TGTGCCAGCAGCTTTGTGGCAGGGACTGTACGGGAGCTGTTTTTT. Translation: CASSFVAGTVRELFF.

The count of this clone is one. The CDR3 DNA sequence: TGTGCCAGCAGCTTAGTTTTGGGGACTAGCGGGGGCGCGGACAATGAGCAGTTCTTC. It yields the protein CASSLVLGTSGGADNEQFF. V is TRBV11-2 and J is TRBJ2-1, with 14 bases that match TRBD2. The J segment lost 5 bases and the V segment lost 1 base, leaving 10 bases of the junction unmatched. Germline CDR1 reads SGHAT; CDR2 reads FQNNGV. This CDR3 is 19 amino acids long. The full variable domain, completed using reference TRBV11-2 and TRBJ2-1, is EAGVAQSPRYKIIEKRQSVAFWCNPISGHATLYWYQQILGQGPKLLIQFQNNGVVDDSQLPKDRFSAERLKGVDSTLKIQPAKLEDSAVYLCASSLVLGTSGGADNEQFFGPGTRLTVL.

The chain links TRBV7-3 to TRBJ2-3; 8 nucleotides line up with TRBD2. Germline V gene lookup returns CDR1 SGHTA and CDR2 FQGTGA. V was pared by 5 bases and J by 4 bases, with 8 bases of the junction left unmatched. The CDR3 runs to 15 residues. CDR3 amino acids: CASSPQGLVSDTQYF. Written as DNA, the CDR3 is TGTGCCAGCAGCCCACAGGGACTAGTGTCAGATACGCAGTATTTT.

The rearrangement joins TRBV5-1 to TRBJ1-5; 10 bases fit TRBD1. Germline trimming cut 4 bases from V and 6 bases from J; bases unmatched to any gene: 4. Germline V lookup: CDR1 SGHRS, CDR2 YFSETQ. The CDR3 extends over 14 amino acids. CDR3 in amino acids: CASSPGQGLQPQHF. CDR3 nucleotide sequence: TGCGCCAGCAGCCCGGGACAGGGGCTTCAGCCCCAGCATTTT.

This chain links TRBV11-2 with TRBJ2-1; D is unclear. V was pared by 5 bases and J by 8 bases, with 7 bases between. CDR1 and CDR2 (germline): SGHAT, FQNNGV. There are 11 residues in the CDR3. CDR3 sequence reads: CASSPQYEQFF. DNA for the CDR3: TGTGCCAGCAGCCCACAATATGAGCAGTTCTTC.

The chain employs TRBV5-6 and TRBJ2-5; TRBD1 might be the D (5 bases). This CDR3 is built from 14 residues. Per the germline V gene, CDR1 is SGHDT and CDR2 is YYEEEE. Trimming removed 3 bases at V and 0 bases at J, with 9 bases between. DNA for the CDR3: TGTGCCAGCAGCTCAACAGGCTACCAAGAGACCCAGTACTTC. The encoded protein is CASSSTGYQETQYF.

This clone has a single count. The CDR3 spells CASRQGGTGELFF. As DNA, the CDR3 is TGTGCCAGTCGGCAGGGAGGGACCGGGGAGCTGTTTTTT. J is TRBJ2-2 and V is TRBV19; the match to TRBD2 covers 7 bases. Germline V gene sequence: CDR1 LNHDA, CDR2 SQIVND (reference sequence). The CDR3 runs to 13 residues. J lost 5 bases, V lost 8 bases, and 5 bases had no gene match.

The rearrangement links TRBV18 to TRBJ1-1; D uncertain. Between the trimmed V and J ends, which lost 0 bases and 3 bases, there was a span of 11 bases. Per germline, CDR1 KGHSH and CDR2 LQKENI. The CDR3 has 15 amino acids. This CDR3 reads CASSPPRGVDTEAFF. CDR3 DNA: TGTGCCAGCTCACCACCCCGGGGAGTGGACACTGAAGCTTTCTTT.

CDR3 protein: CASSVGVGGSGYGYTF. The CDR3 bases are TGTGCCAGCAGCGTAGGAGTCGGGGGAAGTGGCTATGGCTACACCTTC. V is TRBV9 and J is TRBJ1-2; D possibly corresponds to TRBD1 (5 bases). The CDR3 length is 16 residues. Trimming cost V 0 bases and J 4 bases, with 16 bases left between them. Germline loops: CDR1 SGDLS, CDR2 YYNGEE.

This clone came up once. The chain recombines TRBV19 with TRBJ2-7, with TRBD1 matching over 8 bases. CDR3 length equals 14 residues. Germline V gene data show CDR1 as LNHDA and CDR2 as SQIVND (reference sequence). The V and J ends lost 6 bases and 0 bases, in that order; junction bases with no gene match: 4. This CDR3 is CASRRDRSSYEQYF. In DNA, the CDR3 is TGTGCCAGTAGGAGGGACAGGAGCTCCTACGAGCAGTACTTC.

V gene TRBV19 combines with J gene TRBJ2-7; TRBD2 matches 11 bases. CDR3 size: 15 residues. Per germline, CDR1 LNHDA and CDR2 SQIVND (reference sequence). The V and J ends lost 5 bases and 1 base, in that order; junction bases with no gene match: 4. The CDR3 DNA is TGTGCCAGTAGTGCGGGACTAGCGGATTCCTACGAGCAGTACTTC. It specifies CASSAGLADSYEQYF.

This chain joins TRBV29-1 and TRBJ2-7, with TRBD1 matching 10 bases. Germline V CDR1 and CDR2: SQVTM, ANQGSEA. The CDR3 totals 14 residues. Germline trimming cut 6 bases from V and 9 bases from J; bases unmatched to any gene: 14. CDR3 DNA: TGCAGCGTACCCCGGGACAGGGGACTTGGGGGGCAGTACTTC. It yields the protein CSVPRDRGLGGQYF.

V is TRBV10-2 and J is TRBJ2-3; 7 positions match TRBD2. The CDR3 totals 15 residues. V shed 3 bases and J 3 bases; nucleotides not matched to a gene: 6. Per germline, CDR1 WSHSY and CDR2 SAAADI. This CDR3 is CASSDPSGATDTQYF. The DNA for the CDR3 is TGCGCCAGCAGTGACCCGAGCGGGGCAACAGATACGCAGTATTTT.

The chain couples TRBV6-5 to TRBJ1-6; 7 nucleotides line up with TRBD1. Losses at the gene ends were 10 bases for V and 7 bases for J; bases not matched to a gene: 10. The CDR3 runs to 14 residues. Germline CDR1 MNHEY, CDR2 SVGAGI. DNA for the CDR3: TGTGCCATCGGAACGGGACAGATAAATTCACCCCTCCACTTT. Amino acids: CAIGTGQINSPLHF.

Remarks on this clone: The junction does not match germline at one end; this may be a read error. The CDR3 region is CASRLASGVGGYTF. The CDR3 DNA reads as TGTGCCAGCAGGTTAGCGTCCGGGGTCGGTGGCTACACCTTC. The chain links TRBV7-9 to TRBJ1-2; D gene ambiguous. CDR3 length: 14 residues. Germline V CDR1 and CDR2: SEHNR, FQNEAQ (reference sequence). The variable domain in full, with the rest retrieved from reference TRBV7-9 and TRBJ1-2, is DTGVSQNPRHKITKRGQNVTFRCDPISEHNRLYWYRQTLGQGPEFLTYFQNEAQLEKSRLLSDRFSAERPKGSFSTLEIQRTEQGDSAMYLCASRLASGVGGYTFGSGTRLTVV.

This clone occurred once. The V call is TRBV19, the J call TRBJ1-3; perhaps TRBD1 as D (5 bases). The germline V gene has CDR1 LNHDA and CDR2 SQIVND (reference sequence). The CDR3 runs 13 residues. Trimming removed 5 bases at V and 4 bases at J, with 9 bases between. The CDR3: CASSLRGGNTIYF. Here the CDR3 DNA reads TGTGCCAGTAGTTTAAGGGGCGGAAACACCATATATTTT.